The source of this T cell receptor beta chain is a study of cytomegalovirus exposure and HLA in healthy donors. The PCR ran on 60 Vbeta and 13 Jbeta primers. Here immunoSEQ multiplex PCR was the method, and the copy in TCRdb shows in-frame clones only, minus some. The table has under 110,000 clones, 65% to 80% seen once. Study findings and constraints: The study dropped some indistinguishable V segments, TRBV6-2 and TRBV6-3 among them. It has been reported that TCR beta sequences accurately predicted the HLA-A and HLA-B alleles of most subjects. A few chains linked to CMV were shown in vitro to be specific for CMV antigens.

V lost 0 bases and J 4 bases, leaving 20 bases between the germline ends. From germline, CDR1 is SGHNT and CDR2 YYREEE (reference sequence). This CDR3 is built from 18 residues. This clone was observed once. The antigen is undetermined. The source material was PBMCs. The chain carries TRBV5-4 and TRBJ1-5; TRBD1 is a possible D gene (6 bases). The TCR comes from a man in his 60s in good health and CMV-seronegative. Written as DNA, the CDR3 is TGTGCCAGCAGCTTGGGTCCCCCGGGAGGCAGGGGTAATCAGCCCCAGCATTTT. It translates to CASSLGPPGGRGNQPQHF.